This record covers a single TCR beta chain. The record originates from a study of cytomegalovirus exposure and HLA in healthy donors. The PCR made use of 60 Vbeta and 13 Jbeta primers. Clones were read by immunoSEQ multiplex PCR, and TCRdb kept only the in-frame ones, dropping some. The data hold around 190,000 clones, with around 80% observed a single time. Trimming removed 5 bases from V and 8 bases from J; junction bases left unmatched: 6. Germline V gene lookup returns CDR1 SGHTA and CDR2 FQGTGA. The CDR3 spans 15 residues. Sequencing used PBMCs. The chain joins TRBV7-3 to TRBJ2-2, with TRBD2 matching over 12 bases. The sequence derives from a woman aged 40 to 55 in good health and CMV-seronegative. The CDR3 DNA reads as TGTGCCAGCAGCCCTAGCGGGAGGGCCGATGGGGAGCTGTTTTTT. It codes for CASSPSGRADGELFF.